This T cell receptor (beta chain) was found in a study of breast tumors, draining lymph nodes, adjacent tissues. Study-wide findings and caveats: Tumor repertoires ranked between lymph nodes and nontumor tissue in diversity, with V and J gene preferences. Findings are consistent with lymph node origin and intratumoral expansion of most tumor T cells.

This clonotype has a count of ten or more. The antigen is not known. From the multiplex PCR reads, TCRdb called clonotypes with MiXCR, one entry per CDR3 protein. The sample yields around 300,000 distinct CDR3 sequences, 30% seen once. Breast cancer patients provided tissue from their axillary draining lymph nodes. V dropped 1 base and J dropped 3 bases, with 9 bases sitting between them. Germline assignment: CDR1 LNHNV and CDR2 YYDKDF (reference sequence). CDR3 length: 14 amino acids. This chain connects TRBV15 to TRBJ1-2, with D perhaps TRBD1 (6 bases). The sample taken for sequencing was axillary lymph node tissue. The sequence derives from a female donor with breast cancer. Some clones in this sample may be carry-over from other donors' samples. CDR3 in amino acids: CATSRGAGDYGYTF. In nucleotides, the CDR3 is TGTGCCACCAGCAGAGGAGCAGGGGACTATGGCTACACCTTC. Looking up the rest from reference TRBV15 and TRBJ1-2 gives the full variable domain: DAMVIQNPRYQVTQFGKPVTLSCSQTLNHNVMYWYQQKSSQAPKLLFHYYDKDFNNEADTPDNFQSRRPNTSFCFLDIRSPGLGDTAMYLCATSRGAGDYGYTFGSGTRLTVV.